Listed here are 31 T cell receptor beta chains from one sample, sequenced in a study of T cell responses to AZD1222 COVID-19 vaccine. TCRdb keeps only in-frame clones here, not all; method: immunoSEQ multiplex PCR. This sample has tens of thousands of clones, with about 90% found just once. The source was peripheral blood, collected 28 days after the second AZD1222 dose. The receptors originated from an adult who received the AZD1222 COVID-19 vaccine.

As DNA, the CDR3 is TGTGCCACCAGCAGAGCCCGAACTAGCGGGTACTTCCGTGAGCAGTTCTTC. It codes for CATSRARTSGYFREQFF. This sequence joins TRBV15 and TRBJ2-1; 9 bases fit TRBD2. This CDR3 is 17 amino acids long. Germline CDR1 and CDR2: LNHNV and YYDKDF (reference sequence). With 1 base clipped from V and 9 bases from J, the junction kept 13 bases outside the gene matches.

The chain recombines TRBV7-9 with TRBJ1-4; the D gene is possibly TRBD1 (6 bases). Trimming removed 5 bases at V and 8 bases at J, with 18 bases between. From germline, CDR1 is SEHNR and CDR2 FQNEAQ (reference sequence). The CDR3 totals 15 residues. As DNA, the CDR3 is TGTGCCAGCAGCAAACAGGGACTGGATGCCGAAAAACTGTTTTTT. Amino acid sequence: CASSKQGLDAEKLFF.

V gene TRBV5-5 combines with J gene TRBJ1-4; 7 bases are shared with TRBD1. Trimming removed 2 bases from V and 7 bases from J; junction bases left unmatched: 5. The length of the CDR3 is 14 residues. Germline CDR1 reads SGHKS; CDR2 reads YYEKEE (reference sequence). The CDR3 DNA follows: TGTGCCAGCAGCTTACCGACAGGGTTTGAAAAACTGTTTTTT. Translation gives CASSLPTGFEKLFF.

For the CDR3, the DNA is TGTGCCAGCAGCCAAGAGATTAGAGGCTCCTACAATGAGCAGTTCTTC. Protein sequence: CASSQEIRGSYNEQFF. J is TRBJ2-1 and V is TRBV3-1 (or the pseudogene TRBV3-2); D call uncertain. The CDR3 loop spans 16 amino acids. Germline V gene lookup returns CDR1 LGHDT and CDR2 YNNKEL (reference sequence). V lost 0 bases to trimming and J lost 0 bases, with 9 bases between them.

The chain joins TRBV25-1 to TRBJ1-2; D possibly corresponds to TRBD1 (6 bases). Germline V gene sequence: CDR1 MGHDK, CDR2 SYGVNS. CDR3 size: 12 residues. V lost 4 bases to trimming and J lost 8 bases, with 11 bases between them. The CDR3 reads CASSAFTGGYTF. As DNA, the CDR3 is TGTGCCAGCAGTGCCTTCACAGGGGGCTACACCTTC.

This rearrangement joins TRBV28 to TRBJ2-5; 8 positions match TRBD2. CDR1 is MDHEN and CDR2 is SYDVKM in the germline V gene. The junction had 13 bases not matched to a gene; V was cut back by 5 bases and J by 2 bases. The CDR3 runs 17 residues. The CDR3 region has the DNA TGTGCCAGCAGTCTTGGCGGGGTAGCGGGACTACAAGAGACCCAGTACTTC. Amino acids: CASSLGGVAGLQETQYF.

This chain joins TRBV7-9 and TRBJ1-1, with unresolved D. V was cut by 3 bases and J by 0 bases, with 20 bases left in between. The CDR3 runs 18 residues. Germline assignment: CDR1 SEHNR and CDR2 FQNEAQ (reference sequence). CDR3 sequence reads: CASSLALSGRKVNTEAFF. DNA for the CDR3: TGTGCCAGCAGCTTGGCATTGTCGGGGAGGAAGGTGAACACTGAAGCTTTCTTT. The full variable domain, rest sourced from reference TRBV7-9 and TRBJ1-1, is DTGVSQNPRHKITKRGQNVTFRCDPISEHNRLYWYRQTLGQGPEFLTYFQNEAQLEKSRLLSDRFSAERPKGSFSTLEIQRTEQGDSAMYLCASSLALSGRKVNTEAFFGQGTRLTVV.

The rearrangement uses TRBV7-2 and TRBJ2-1; 9 positions match TRBD1. The CDR3 loop spans 15 amino acids. CDR1 is SGHTA and CDR2 is FQGNSA in the germline V gene. J lost 2 bases, V lost 5 bases, and 4 bases had no gene match. The CDR3, as DNA: TGTGCCAGCAGCCACGACAGGGGGACCTACAATGAGCAGTTCTTC. It codes for CASSHDRGTYNEQFF.

This clone was observed a handful of times. The rearrangement links TRBV3-1 (or the pseudogene TRBV3-2) to TRBJ1-3; D remains ambiguous. The CDR3 has 11 amino acids. V dropped 4 bases and J dropped 4 bases, with 2 bases sitting between them. Germline values: CDR1 LGHDT, CDR2 YNNKEL (reference sequence). The CDR3 DNA reads TGTGCCAGCAGCCGGGGAAACACCATATATTTT. Translating gives CASSRGNTIYF.

This rearrangement joins TRBV5-4 to TRBJ1-1; D unclear. Germline CDR1 reads SGHNT; CDR2 reads YYREEE (reference sequence). The V end lost 1 base, the J end lost 2 bases, and 12 bases lay between the germline ends. The CDR3 consists of 15 residues. Written as DNA, the CDR3 is TGTGCCAGCAGCTTGTTACGGGAAAGAAACACTGAAGCTTTCTTT. Translation: CASSLLRERNTEAFF.

The J gene is TRBJ1-2, the V gene TRBV20-1, with D hard to call. CDR3 length: 11 residues. V was clipped by 5 bases and J by 6 bases, with 10 bases between them. Germline loops: CDR1 DFQATT, CDR2 SNEGSKA (reference sequence). This CDR3 reads CSAFQENGYTF. CDR3 sequence (DNA): TGCAGTGCTTTTCAGGAAAATGGCTACACCTTC.

The chain has TRBV4-2 and TRBJ2-1; 8 bases match TRBD1. V lost 4 bases and J lost 1; bases outside the gene matches: 3. The CDR3 covers 15 residues. Germline V gene lookup returns CDR1 LGHNA and CDR2 YNFKEQ. The CDR3, as DNA: TGTGCCAGCAGCCGGGACAGGAATTCCTACAATGAGCAGTTCTTC. It specifies CASSRDRNSYNEQFF.

The chain couples TRBV6-1 to TRBJ1-2, with 8 bases identical to TRBD1. J was trimmed by 4 bases and V by 0 bases; bases with no gene match: 7. The CDR3 is 16 residues long. Germline V CDR1 and CDR2: MNHNS, SASEGT. Written as DNA, the CDR3 is TGTGCCAGCAGTGAAGCGTCGAGGACAGGGCCCTATGGCTACACCTTC. It is translated as CASSEASRTGPYGYTF.

The V and J genes are TRBV3-1 (or the pseudogene TRBV3-2) and TRBJ2-5, with TRBD2 identical over 9 bases. Trimming cost V 0 bases and J 4 bases; bases outside gene matches: 9. Per the germline V gene, CDR1 is LGHDT and CDR2 is YNNKEL (reference sequence). The length of the CDR3 is 17 residues. CDR3 residues: CASSQDRRGRGGETQYF. DNA for the CDR3: TGTGCCAGCAGCCAAGATCGTCGCGGGAGGGGGGGAGAGACCCAGTACTTC.

This chain links TRBV2 with TRBJ2-2, with 8 nucleotides matching TRBD1. With 5 bases clipped from V and 0 bases from J, the junction kept 11 bases outside the gene matches. CDR1 is SNHLY, CDR2 FYNNEI, per germline. The CDR3 contains 18 residues. The CDR3 nucleotides are TGTGCCAGCAGTCTATCCGGGACAGGAGATACGAACACCGGGGAGCTGTTTTTT. This sequence encodes CASSLSGTGDTNTGELFF.

The CDR3 bases are TGTGCCAGCAGCGGCGATAGCGGGAGGGCAGCCTACGAGCAGTACTTC. Translated: CASSGDSGRAAYEQYF. The V gene is TRBV9, the J gene TRBJ2-7; the match to TRBD2 covers 11 bases. CDR3 length: 16 amino acids. Unmatched junction bases numbered 7, after V lost 3 bases and J lost 2 bases. Germline V lookup: CDR1 SGDLS, CDR2 YYNGEE.

This clone appeared a single time. V usage is TRBV7-9 and J usage is TRBJ2-7, with TRBD2 matching over 12 bases. The CDR3 totals 16 residues. J was trimmed by 0 bases and V by 2 bases; bases with no gene match: 2. In germline, CDR1 is SEHNR, CDR2 FQNEAQ (reference sequence). The CDR3 here is CASSLTTSGSSYEQYF. DNA for the CDR3: TGTGCCAGCAGCTTAACGACTAGCGGGAGCTCCTACGAGCAGTACTTC.

The chain recombines TRBV12-3 or TRBV12-4 with TRBJ1-1; tentative D call: TRBD1 (6 bases). Trimming cost V 1 base and J 4 bases, with 7 bases left between them. The CDR3 is made up of 13 amino acids. The CDR3 is CASSLGGGTEAFF. The CDR3 DNA reads as TGTGCCAGCAGTTTAGGAGGGGGCACTGAAGCTTTCTTT.

V gene TRBV7-3 combines with J gene TRBJ2-7; 8 bases match TRBD2. Germline V gene data show CDR1 as SGHTA and CDR2 as FQGTGA. The CDR3 sequence is 13 residues long. The ends lost 5 bases at V and 5 bases at J; junction bases unmatched: 5. The CDR3 coding sequence is TGTGCCAGCAGCGACGGACTAGCTGACGAGCAGTACTTC. Translating it yields CASSDGLADEQYF.

This clone was observed a single time. This chain links TRBV28 with TRBJ1-2, with 8 bases aligning to TRBD1. The CDR3 has 12 residues. V dropped 7 bases and J dropped 8; count of bases not matched to a gene: 6. Germline loops: CDR1 MDHEN, CDR2 SYDVKM. CDR3 sequence: CASTGGLEGYTF. The CDR3 coding sequence is TGTGCCAGCACAGGGGGCCTTGAGGGCTACACCTTC.

This clone came up once. The CDR3 loop reads CASSFYEGKLFF. The CDR3 DNA reads TGTGCCAGCAGCTTCTACGAAGGAAAACTGTTTTTT. The chain carries TRBV13 and TRBJ1-4; no clear D. The CDR3 length is 12 residues. Germline V gene sequence: CDR1 PRHDT, CDR2 FYEKMQ (reference sequence). V was pared by 3 bases and J by 10 bases, with 9 bases between.

The chain is built from TRBV11-2 and TRBJ2-7; TRBD2 matches at 11 bases. V lost 4 bases, J lost 1 base, and 9 bases stayed unmatched. CDR3 length: 17 residues. CDR1 is SGHAT and CDR2 is FQNNGV in the germline V gene. This CDR3 is CASSSTFRLAGSYEQYF. The DNA for the CDR3 is TGTGCCAGCAGCTCAACATTCAGACTAGCGGGATCCTACGAGCAGTACTTC.

The chain links TRBV27 to TRBJ1-2; D gene ambiguous. The CDR3 is 15 amino acids. Trimming shortened V by 1 base and J by 4 bases, and 13 bases separated the two germline ends. Per the germline V gene, CDR1 is MNHEY and CDR2 is SMNVEV (reference sequence). In nucleotides, the CDR3 is TGTGCCAGCAGTTTATGGGCCGGGAACACCTATGGCTACACCTTC. Translation: CASSLWAGNTYGYTF.

V usage is TRBV18 and J usage is TRBJ2-7; 13 bases map to TRBD2. Germline assignment: CDR1 KGHSH and CDR2 LQKENI. The CDR3 has 17 amino acids. J gave up 5 bases and V 5 bases, and 12 bases lay outside the gene matches. CDR3 nucleotides: TGTGCCAGCTCAGCCACTAGCGGGAGGGCCTTTCGGGACGAGCAGTACTTC. Protein sequence: CASSATSGRAFRDEQYF.

The chain is built from TRBV7-8 and TRBJ2-7; the match to TRBD2 covers 14 bases. Germline V gene lookup returns CDR1 SGHVS and CDR2 FQNEAQ. CDR3 length: 19 amino acids. Trimming removed 5 bases from V and 2 bases from J; junction bases left unmatched: 14. In nucleotides, the CDR3 is TGTGCCAGCAGCCCCGCTCCGGGACTAGCGGGAGTCAAGCCCTACGAGCAGTACTTC. It translates to CASSPAPGLAGVKPYEQYF. Based on the CDR3 plus reference TRBV7-8 and TRBJ2-7, the full variable domain is GAGVSQSPRYKVAKRGQDVALRCDPISGHVSLFWYQQALGQGPEFLTYFQNEAQLDKSGLPSDRFFAERPEGSVSTLKIQRTQQEDSAVYLCASSPAPGLAGVKPYEQYFGPGTRLTVT.

J is TRBJ2-3 and V is TRBV5-4; D is ambiguous. The CDR3 consists of 17 residues. The V and J ends lost 4 bases and 0 bases respectively, with 18 bases between them. Looked up from germline, CDR1 is SGHNT and CDR2 is YYREEE (reference sequence). The CDR3 spells CASSHAPRVTSTDTQYF. DNA of the CDR3: TGTGCCAGCAGCCACGCACCCCGGGTTACTAGCACAGATACGCAGTATTTT.

V is TRBV28 and J is TRBJ2-4; weak D call: TRBD2 (6 bases). The V and J ends lost 1 base and 1 base respectively, with 26 bases between them. Germline values: CDR1 MDHEN, CDR2 SYDVKM. The CDR3 has 21 amino acids. CDR3 bases: TGTGCCAGCAGTTTATTATCCCTCAGGACGGACTTGACTAGGGCCAAAAACATTCAGTACTTC. It translates to CASSLLSLRTDLTRAKNIQYF.

The genes are TRBV4-1 and TRBJ2-3; D is unclear. V shed 3 bases and J shed 7 bases, with 8 bases lying between them. Germline V gives CDR1 MGHRA, CDR2 YSYEKL. The CDR3 contains 12 residues. CDR3 nucleotides: TGCGCCAGCAGCCAGGGCCTTTATACGCAGTATTTT. This codes for CASSQGLYTQYF.

The chain has TRBV6-4 and TRBJ2-2, with TRBD2 matching 10 bases. The germline CDR1 and CDR2 sequences are MRHNA and SNTAGT. Germline trimming cut 3 bases from V and 5 bases from J; bases unmatched to any gene: 3. The CDR3 is made up of 15 amino acids. For the CDR3, the DNA is TGTGCCAGCAGTGAGACTAGCGGGTTAACCGGGGAGCTGTTTTTT. Protein product: CASSETSGLTGELFF.

The chain joins TRBV5-1 to TRBJ2-5, with a possible D match to TRBD2 (7 bases). Trimming took off 4 bases at V and 5 bases at J, with 21 bases between the two ends. The CDR3 is 16 residues long. The V gene's germline CDR1 is SGHRS and CDR2 YFSETQ. The CDR3 bases are TGCGCCAGCAGCCCCCATGGGGGGGGCGGGCGGGAGACCCAGTACTTC. Translated, it gives CASSPHGGGGRETQYF. Supplemented by reference TRBV5-1 and TRBJ2-5, the full variable domain reads KAGVTQTPRYLIKTRGQQVTLSCSPISGHRSVSWYQQTPGQGLQFLFEYFSETQRNKGNFPGRFSGRQFSNSRSEMNVSTLELGDSALYLCASSPHGGGGRETQYFGPGTRLLVL.

The chain couples TRBV11-3 to TRBJ2-1; 11 bases align to TRBD1. Losses at the gene ends were 1 base for V and 8 bases for J; bases not matched to a gene: 7. The germline gives CDR1 SGHNT, CDR2 YENEEA. The CDR3 consists of 16 residues. CDR3 sequence reads: CASSLGRTGGVDEQFF. In nucleotides, the CDR3 is TGTGCCAGCAGCTTAGGACGGACAGGGGGCGTCGATGAGCAGTTCTTC.